This paragraph covers one TCR beta chain sequence. What it binds is unknown. Investigators sought sequencing depths of between 1 in 200,000 and 1 in 1 million T cells. Libraries were prepared by immunoSEQ multiplex PCR; TCRdb keeps only in-frame clonotypes and omits some of them. The sample lists under 300,000 clones; less than 75% were seen once. The record originates from a study of cytotoxic CD8 clonotypes in ibrutinib-treated CLL. Overall study findings and caveats: Under treatment, the uncommon public clonotypes either contracted or remained stable.

This sample comprised PBMCs, obtained after 24 months of ibrutinib treatment. This TCR was sampled from a human donor with chronic lymphocytic leukemia.

The CDR3 reads CASSSARLAGGPGTVLSATDTQYF. For the CDR3, the DNA is TGTGCCAGCAGTTCCGCGCGACTAGCGGGAGGCCCTGGGACTGTACTGAGTGCCACAGATACGCAGTATTTT. This chain uses TRBV27 with TRBJ2-3; the match to TRBD2 covers 13 bases. The CDR3 has 24 residues. Germline lookup yields CDR1 MNHEY and CDR2 SMNVEV (reference sequence). V shed 4 bases, J shed 2 bases, and the junction held 27 bases outside the gene matches.